The TCR beta chain described here comes from a study of shared clonotypes between healthy human individuals. Findings of the study overall: Large sequencing depth failed to make sorted-subset sequencing complete, rarefaction showed.

CDR1 is SGHTA and CDR2 is FQGNSA in the germline V gene. The CDR3 spans 16 residues. Trimming cost V 2 bases and J 0 bases, with 13 bases left between them. Several immunoSEQ plates received, in even portions, the genomic DNA of each subset. Some clones are missing from TCRdb's copy, which holds only in-frame ones; the method was immunoSEQ multiplex PCR. The data show roughly 2 million clones, approximately 95% seen once. A note on this clone: What it binds is not known.

The sequencing sample was made of naive CD4+ T cells sorted from blood. Stated subset: CD45RA+ positively selected. The V call is TRBV7-2, the J call TRBJ1-1, with D possibly TRBD1 on 5 matching bases. The source is a man aged 18 to 30 in good health. The CDR3 nucleotides read TGTGCCAGCAGCTTAAATAGTCCGGGGGTGAACACTGAAGCTTTCTTT. The encoded protein is CASSLNSPGVNTEAFF.